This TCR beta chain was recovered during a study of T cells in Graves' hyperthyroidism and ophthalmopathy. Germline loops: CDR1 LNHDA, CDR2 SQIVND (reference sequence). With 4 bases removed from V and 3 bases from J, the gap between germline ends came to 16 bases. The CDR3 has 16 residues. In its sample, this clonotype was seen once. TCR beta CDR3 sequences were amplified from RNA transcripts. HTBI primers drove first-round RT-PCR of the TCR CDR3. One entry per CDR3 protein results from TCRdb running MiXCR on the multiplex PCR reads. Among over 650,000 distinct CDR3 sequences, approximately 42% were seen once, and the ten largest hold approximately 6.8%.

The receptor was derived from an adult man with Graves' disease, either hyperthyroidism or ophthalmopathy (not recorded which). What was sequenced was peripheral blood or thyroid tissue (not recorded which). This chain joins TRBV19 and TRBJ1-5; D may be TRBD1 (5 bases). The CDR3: CASSTGAGPLNQPQHF. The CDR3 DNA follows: TGTGCCAGTAGTACTGGGGCAGGGCCCCTCAATCAGCCCCAGCATTTT.